The entry below describes one TCR beta chain. The antigen is unknown. Method: immunoSEQ multiplex PCR; TCRdb's copy keeps in-frame clones and lacks some. Here the sample spans under 150,000 clones, around 88% being singletons. V shed 3 bases and J 5 bases; nucleotides not matched to a gene: 5. Germline V gene lookup returns CDR1 SGHRS and CDR2 YFSETQ. The CDR3 spans 14 residues. The sample is drawn from a study of cytomegalovirus exposure and HLA in healthy donors. Overall study findings and caveats: Subsequent analysis showed first-cohort TCR clusters tending to co-occur in 120 or so validation repertoires. Three CMV-associated chains proved CMV antigen-specific in vitro.

The sequenced sample consisted of PBMCs. The V and J genes are TRBV5-1 and TRBJ2-5; 9 bases fit TRBD2. This clonotype originated in a woman younger than 30 in good health and CMV-seropositive. The CDR3 nucleotides are TGCGCCAGCAGCTCTGGGACTAGCTGGGAGACCCAGTACTTC. Translated: CASSSGTSWETQYF.